The 27 T cell receptor beta chains reported below all come from one sample, sequenced in a study of shared clonotypes between healthy human individuals. Clones were sequenced by immunoSEQ multiplex PCR, and TCRdb holds only the in-frame ones, with some missing. The sample shows under 2.5 million clones, roughly 92% of them seen only once. Sequences were obtained from naive CD4+ T cells from PBMCs. As for subset: CD45RA+ positively selected. Source of these receptors: a man aged 18-30 years in good health. Some clones in this sample may be carry-over from other donors' samples.

In regard to this clone: This specimen includes other DNA sequences encoding the same CDR3. The rearrangement links TRBV28 to TRBJ2-1; TRBD2 matches 9 bases. V gave up 2 bases and J gave up 5 bases; unmatched junction bases: 4. This CDR3 is 15 amino acids long. Germline CDR1 MDHEN, CDR2 SYDVKM. CDR3 in amino acids: CASSLPSGNNNEQFF. The CDR3 DNA sequence: TGTGCCAGCAGTTTACCTAGCGGGAATAACAATGAGCAGTTCTTC.

The chain carries TRBV23-1 and TRBJ1-5, with 9 bases that match TRBD1. TRBV23-1 is recorded as an ORF, its role being uncertain. This CDR3 region has 18 residues. V dropped 8 bases and J dropped 1; count of bases not matched to a gene: 15. The CDR3 spells CASFRDRVFVMSNQPQHF. CDR3 in DNA: TGCGCCAGCTTCCGGGACAGGGTATTTGTAATGAGCAATCAGCCCCAGCATTTT.

Comments on this clone: Other DNA sequences in the same sample also yield this CDR3. The rearrangement uses TRBV5-1 and TRBJ2-7; 7 bases match TRBD1. This CDR3 is 15 amino acids long. Germline V gene lookup returns CDR1 SGHRS and CDR2 YFSETQ. The V gene end was trimmed by 0 bases and the J gene end by 1 base; junction bases not matched to a gene: 4. The CDR3: CASSLGDSLSYEQYF. The CDR3 region has the DNA TGCGCCAGCAGCTTGGGGGACAGTTTGTCCTACGAGCAGTACTTC.

About this clone itself: The sample holds other DNA sequences that translate to the same CDR3. The rearrangement uses TRBV5-4 and TRBJ2-5, with D perhaps being TRBD1 or TRBD2 (5 bases each). Germline loops: CDR1 SGHNT, CDR2 YYREEE (reference sequence). The CDR3 consists of 13 residues. Trimming pared 0 bases from V and 5 bases from J, leaving 8 bases between. CDR3 region: CASSLVGDETQYF. Here the CDR3 DNA reads TGTGCCAGCAGCTTGGTGGGGGACGAGACCCAGTACTTC.

About this clone itself: In the same sample, other DNA sequences code for this CDR3. The V gene is TRBV28, the J gene TRBJ1-3; TRBD1 might be the D (5 bases). CDR1 MDHEN and CDR2 SYDVKM come from the germline V gene. The CDR3 is 14 residues long. Trimming left V 4 bases short and J 2 bases short, with 9 bases between. In DNA, the CDR3 is TGTGCCAGCAGTTCCGGGGGGACTGGAAACACCATATATTTT. Its translation: CASSSGGTGNTIYF.

The CDR3 DNA is TGTGCCAGCAGCTTAGATCCAGGGGGAAATTCACCCCTCCACTTT. Protein sequence: CASSLDPGGNSPLHF. The rearrangement links TRBV13 to TRBJ1-6; TRBD1 matches 7 bases. Trimming removed 1 base from V and 7 bases from J; junction bases left unmatched: 4. The CDR3 has 15 amino acids. From germline, CDR1 is PRHDT and CDR2 FYEKMQ (reference sequence).

The V and J genes are TRBV18 and TRBJ1-3; 8 bases map to TRBD1. V lost 2 bases to trimming and J lost 2 bases; unmatched junction nucleotides: 5. The V gene's germline CDR1 is KGHSH and CDR2 LQKENI. The CDR3 is 16 residues long. The CDR3 region is CASSPSATGAGNTIYF. The CDR3 DNA reads as TGTGCCAGCTCACCATCCGCGACAGGGGCTGGAAACACCATATATTTT.

This clone was observed a handful of times. The rearrangement joins TRBV6-5 to TRBJ1-2, with D unclear. The germline V and J ends were trimmed by 8 bases and 3 bases, with 13 bases remaining between them. The CDR3 contains 13 residues. Germline CDR1 is MNHEY and CDR2 is SVGAGI. The CDR3 coding sequence is TGTGCCAGCCGTCCGCGACAAGACTATGGCTACACCTTC. Encoded protein: CASRPRQDYGYTF.

V gene TRBV5-1 combines with J gene TRBJ1-4, with D possibly TRBD1 on 5 matching bases. There are 16 residues in the CDR3. V lost 1 base to trimming and J lost 4 bases, with 14 bases between them. Per germline, CDR1 SGHRS and CDR2 YFSETQ. CDR3 DNA sequence: TGCGCCAGCAGCTTGCAGCTCTTGGACATTAATGAAAAACTGTTTTTT. It yields the protein CASSLQLLDINEKLFF.

The CDR3 DNA follows: TGCGCCAGCAGCTTGCGACAGGGAGGTCAGGGCGAGCAGTACTTC. This codes for CASSLRQGGQGEQYF. The rearrangement uses TRBV5-1 and TRBJ2-7; TRBD1 is a possible D gene (7 bases). The CDR3 is made up of 15 amino acids. The germline V gene has CDR1 SGHRS and CDR2 YFSETQ. Trimming left V 1 base short and J 6 bases short, with 17 bases between.

The gene calls are TRBV5-1 and TRBJ1-1; D uncertain. V was trimmed by 0 bases and J by 1 base, leaving 13 bases between them. The germline V gene encodes CDR1 SGHRS and CDR2 YFSETQ. The CDR3 is made up of 16 amino acids. The CDR3 DNA reads TGCGCCAGCAGCTTGGGTGGGGTTTCGGGGAACACTGAAGCTTTCTTT. Translating it yields CASSLGGVSGNTEAFF.

The V call is TRBV30, the J call TRBJ2-5, with 10 bases matching TRBD2. The J call may be in error: the DNA end matches TRBJ2-7 better. Germline CDR1 and CDR2: GTSNPN and SVGIG (reference sequence). This CDR3 has 16 amino acids. CDR3 amino acids: CAWGSPLAGGLYEQYF. The CDR3 DNA follows: TGTGCCTGGGGGAGCCCTTTAGCGGGGGGACTCTACGAGCAGTACTTC.

This chain connects TRBV29-1 to TRBJ2-2, with D perhaps TRBD2 (7 bases). Germline V gives CDR1 SQVTM, CDR2 ANQGSEA. V was trimmed by 5 bases and J by 2 bases, leaving 18 bases between them. The CDR3 sequence is 16 residues long. The CDR3 DNA sequence: TGCAGCGTTTCCCTCTGGGGGGGCCAAAACACCGGGGAGCTGTTTTTT. As protein: CSVSLWGGQNTGELFF.

This chain joins TRBV6-1 and TRBJ1-4; TRBD1 might be the D (5 bases). Trimming took off 4 bases at V and 10 bases at J, with 16 bases between the two ends. This CDR3 is 14 amino acids long. Germline lookup yields CDR1 MNHNS and CDR2 SASEGT. Here the CDR3 reads CASSGGHRGGKLFF. CDR3 sequence (DNA): TGTGCCAGCAGTGGCGGGCACCGGGGGGGAAAACTGTTTTTT.

The rearrangement links TRBV5-4 to TRBJ2-3, with D hard to call. Germline lookup yields CDR1 SGHNT and CDR2 YYREEE (reference sequence). V was shortened by 4 bases and J by 2 bases, with 14 bases between the two germline ends. The CDR3 is 15 amino acids. The CDR3 DNA reads as TGTGCCAGCAGCCCCTCCAACCGGTACACAGATACGCAGTATTTT. As protein: CASSPSNRYTDTQYF.

The V and J genes are TRBV6-5 and TRBJ2-3; D remains ambiguous. This CDR3 region has 15 residues. Looked up from germline, CDR1 is MNHEY and CDR2 is SVGAGI. Trimming cost V 5 bases and J 4 bases, with 16 bases left between them. DNA for the CDR3: TGTGCCAGCAGTCCGATGATTGGACGGGCAGATACGCAGTATTTT. Amino acid sequence: CASSPMIGRADTQYF.

This clone was observed a handful of times. The V gene is TRBV5-8, the J gene TRBJ2-7; D gene uncertain. From germline, CDR1 is SGHTS and CDR2 YDEGEE. V lost 4 bases and J lost 0, with 8 bases in between. The CDR3 has 13 residues. CDR3 sequence: CASSRRASYEQYF. The CDR3, as DNA: TGTGCCAGCAGCCGACGGGCCTCCTACGAGCAGTACTTC. The full variable domain, with the rest looked up from reference TRBV5-8 and TRBJ2-7, is EAGVTQSPTHLIKTRGQQATLRCSPISGHTSVYWYQQALGLGLQFLLWYDEGEERNRGNFPPRFSGRQFPNYSSELNVNALELEDSALYLCASSRRASYEQYFGPGTRLTVT.

The CDR3 DNA sequence: TGTGCCAGCAGCTCACCACAAATCCCCTACAATGAGCAGTTCTTC. Its translation: CASSSPQIPYNEQFF. V and J are TRBV7-2 and TRBJ2-1, with D unresolved. Germline CDR1 is SGHTA and CDR2 is FQGNSA. The CDR3 extends over 15 amino acids. Between the trimmed V and J ends, which lost 4 bases and 2 bases, there was a span of 12 bases.

The chain carries TRBV11-1 and TRBJ2-2; no reliable D call. Germline CDR1 is SGHAT and CDR2 is FQDESV (reference sequence). CDR3 length equals 15 residues. V was shortened by 6 bases and J by 1 base, with 12 bases between the two germline ends. Written as DNA, the CDR3 is TGTGCCAGCAGGCACCCAAGAGGGAACACCGGGGAGCTGTTTTTT. This sequence encodes CASRHPRGNTGELFF.

The chain recombines TRBV10-1 with TRBJ1-6; weak D call: TRBD1 (6 bases). The CDR3 spans 12 residues. Per germline, CDR1 WNHNN and CDR2 SYGVQD (reference sequence). V was cut by 6 bases and J by 9 bases, with 9 bases left in between. The CDR3 loop is CASSQQGSPLHF. The CDR3 DNA follows: TGCGCCAGCAGCCAACAGGGTTCACCCCTCCACTTT.

In the case of this clone: Other nucleotide sequences from this sample produce the same CDR3. V usage is TRBV5-1 and J usage is TRBJ2-7; D remains ambiguous. Germline V gene sequence: CDR1 SGHRS, CDR2 YFSETQ. Deletions cut 0 bases from V and 2 bases from J, with 9 bases between. This CDR3 has 14 amino acids. In DNA, the CDR3 is TGCGCCAGCAGCTTGGTGGTTGGAGCCTACGAGCAGTACTTC. Its protein is CASSLVVGAYEQYF. The variable domain in full, completed from reference TRBV5-1 and TRBJ2-7, reads KAGVTQTPRYLIKTRGQQVTLSCSPISGHRSVSWYQQTPGQGLQFLFEYFSETQRNKGNFPGRFSGRQFSNSRSEMNVSTLELGDSALYLCASSLVVGAYEQYFGPGTRLTVT.

The chain recombines TRBV11-2 with TRBJ2-1; 10 bases agree with TRBD2. Germline trimming cut 7 bases from V and 7 bases from J; bases unmatched to any gene: 16. CDR1 SGHAT and CDR2 FQNNGV come from the germline V gene. The CDR3 is made up of 17 amino acids. The CDR3 nucleotides read TGTGCCAGCACCCACCCCGGGGTAGCGGGAGGATGGAATGAGCAGTTCTTC. As protein: CASTHPGVAGGWNEQFF.

The chain employs TRBV19 and TRBJ1-5; TRBD1 aligns across 7 bases. CDR3 size: 14 residues. Germline CDR1 and CDR2: LNHDA and SQIVND (reference sequence). The J segment lost 6 bases and the V segment lost 11 bases, leaving 13 bases of the junction unmatched. Written as DNA, the CDR3 is TGTGCCTCCAAACCGGGAGGGGGCCTTCAGCCCCAGCATTTT. Protein sequence: CASKPGGGLQPQHF.

The genes are TRBV18 and TRBJ1-1; tentatively, D is TRBD1 (5 bases). This CDR3 spans 15 amino acids. Per the germline V gene, CDR1 is KGHSH and CDR2 is LQKENI. Trimming cost V 6 bases and J 3 bases, with 17 bases left between them. The CDR3 DNA reads as TGTGCCAGCTCTCCAGGGATTTCGTCCGACACTGAAGCTTTCTTT. Translating it yields CASSPGISSDTEAFF.

V usage is TRBV9 and J usage is TRBJ2-1, with D tentatively TRBD1 or TRBD2 (5 bases each). Germline V gives CDR1 SGDLS, CDR2 YYNGEE. The CDR3 has 14 amino acids. V was pared by 0 bases and J by 10 bases, with 14 bases between. CDR3 coding DNA: TGTGCCAGCAGCGTAGACTCGGAGTGGGGGGAGCAGTTCTTC. Protein sequence: CASSVDSEWGEQFF.

The chain employs TRBV5-8 and TRBJ1-1; D might be TRBD1 (6 bases). The ends were cut back, 0 bases at V and 5 bases at J, with 11 bases in the middle. The CDR3 has 14 residues. Germline CDR1 is SGHTS and CDR2 is YDEGEE. The CDR3 spells CASSLAGGRTEAFF. CDR3 DNA sequence: TGTGCCAGCAGCTTGGCGGGGGGCCGGACTGAAGCTTTCTTT.

This clone came up a few times. The J gene is TRBJ1-2, the V gene TRBV5-1; D call uncertain. There are 13 residues in the CDR3. V was shortened by 2 bases and J by 5 bases, with 10 bases between the two germline ends. The germline V gene has CDR1 SGHRS and CDR2 YFSETQ. Here the CDR3 DNA reads TGCGCCAGCAGCTTCGGTATGAGGTATGGCTACACCTTC. It codes for CASSFGMRYGYTF.